Sequencing of this T cell receptor (beta chain) was carried out in a study of metastatic and nonmetastatic thyroid tumors (TCRdb year 2020). Study-level background: Repertoires were compared across peripheral blood and tumor or nodule tissue samples from malignant and benign thyroid patients. General study outcomes and caveats: In both blood and tumor samples, TCR beta diversity was reported to be significantly higher in malignant tumors than in benign nodules.

No patient had received any treatment before thyroid surgery. Using T-cell receptor beta sequencing, the study looked back at clinical samples from patients collected from the early 2010s to the late 2010s. To prepare the library, PCR was applied. Sequencing was carried out with an Illumina HiSeq 4000. The TCR beta-chain CDR3 region of each patient was profiled by high-throughput sequencing. As for the original processing: The researchers built a classifier to tell apart papillary thyroid cancer patients with distant metastasis, based on CDR3 differences among clinicopathological groups. To measure repertoire diversity the researchers used the Shannon index, while the Morisita-Horn index served to gauge how similar the tumor and blood repertoires were. TCRdb cleaned the public reads at Q25 with fastp, built clones with MiXCR and kept in-frame beta chains. The V and J calls reflect TCRdb's pipeline rather than the authors' work. This sample lists around 45,000 clones; more than 3% were detected once. The leading ten clones occupy roughly a tenth of the sample.

Worth noting for this clone: No antigen is known for it. Per-base qualities were not stored, and no clone one base away is much larger.

The CDR3 contains 14 residues, cysteine and phenylalanine counted. The entry retains the CDR3 DNA only, 42 bases that are in frame from base 1. Sequences SGHAT (CDR1) and FQDESV (CDR2) are obtained from the germline V gene (reference sequence). The V end loses 2 bases and the J end loses 1 base, and a stretch of 7 bases separates them. The receptor chain draws on TRBV11-1 and TRBJ2-3; a confident D gene designation cannot be given. This TCR was recovered from a female donor with papillary thyroid cancer or a benign thyroid nodule (not recorded which). Some clones in this sample may be carry-over from other donors' samples. Sequenced: blood. This receptor has the CDR3 CASSLKEGTDTQYF. At the DNA level, the sequence is TGTGCCAGCAGCTTAAAGGAAGGCACAGATACGCAGTATTTT.